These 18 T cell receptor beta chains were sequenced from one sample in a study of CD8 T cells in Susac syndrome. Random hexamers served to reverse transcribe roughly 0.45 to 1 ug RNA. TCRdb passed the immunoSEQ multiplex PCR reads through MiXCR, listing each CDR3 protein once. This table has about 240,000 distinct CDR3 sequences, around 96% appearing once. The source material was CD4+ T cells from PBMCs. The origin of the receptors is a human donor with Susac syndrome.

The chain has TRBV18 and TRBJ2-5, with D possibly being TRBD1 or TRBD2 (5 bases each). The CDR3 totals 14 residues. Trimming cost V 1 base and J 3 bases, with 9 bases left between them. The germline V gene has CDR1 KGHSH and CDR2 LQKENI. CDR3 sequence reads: CASSPQGRKETQYF. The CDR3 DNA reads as TGTGCCAGCTCACCACAGGGACGAAAAGAGACCCAGTACTTC. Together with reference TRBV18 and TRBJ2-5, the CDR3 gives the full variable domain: NAGVMQNPRHLVRRRGQEARLRCSPMKGHSHVYWYRQLPEEGLKFMVYLQKENIIDESGMPKERFSAEFPKEGPSILRIQQVVRGDSAAYFCASSPQGRKETQYFGPGTRLLVL.

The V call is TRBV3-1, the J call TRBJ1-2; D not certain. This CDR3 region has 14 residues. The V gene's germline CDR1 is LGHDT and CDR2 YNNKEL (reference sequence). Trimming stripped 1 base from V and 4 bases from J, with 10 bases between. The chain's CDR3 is CASSQVRTAYGYTF. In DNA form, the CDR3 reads TGTGCCAGCAGCCAAGTGCGGACCGCCTATGGCTACACCTTC.

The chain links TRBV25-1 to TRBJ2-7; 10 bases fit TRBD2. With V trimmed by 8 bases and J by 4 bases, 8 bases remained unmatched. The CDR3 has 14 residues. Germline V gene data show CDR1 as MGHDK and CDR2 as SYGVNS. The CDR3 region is CASALAGVKYEQYF. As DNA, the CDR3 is TGTGCCAGCGCTCTAGCGGGAGTTAAGTACGAGCAGTACTTC.

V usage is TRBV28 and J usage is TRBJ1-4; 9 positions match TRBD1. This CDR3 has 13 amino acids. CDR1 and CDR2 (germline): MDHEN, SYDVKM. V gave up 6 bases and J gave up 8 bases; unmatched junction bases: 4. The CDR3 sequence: CASRGQGDEKLFF. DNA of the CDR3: TGTGCCAGCAGGGGACAGGGAGACGAAAAACTGTTTTTT.

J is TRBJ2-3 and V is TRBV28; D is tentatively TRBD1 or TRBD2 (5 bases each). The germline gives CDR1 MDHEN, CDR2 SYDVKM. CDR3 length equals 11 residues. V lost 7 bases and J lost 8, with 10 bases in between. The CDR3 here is CASNRRTTQYF. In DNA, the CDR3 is TGTGCCAGCAACAGGAGGACTACGCAGTATTTT.

CDR3 region: CASSSPGLANYEQYF. The CDR3 DNA sequence: TGTGCCAGCAGCTCACCGGGACTAGCTAACTACGAGCAGTACTTC. The rearrangement joins TRBV28 to TRBJ2-7; 9 bases line up with TRBD2. V lost 6 bases to trimming and J lost 3 bases; unmatched junction nucleotides: 9. The CDR3 sequence is 15 residues long. CDR1 and CDR2 (germline): MDHEN, SYDVKM.

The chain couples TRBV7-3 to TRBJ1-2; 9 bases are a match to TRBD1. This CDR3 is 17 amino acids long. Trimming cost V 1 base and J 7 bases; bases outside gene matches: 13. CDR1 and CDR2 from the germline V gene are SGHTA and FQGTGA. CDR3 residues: CASSLMGPGQGSSGYTF. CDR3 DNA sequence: TGTGCCAGCAGCTTAATGGGTCCGGGACAGGGATCGAGTGGCTACACCTTC.

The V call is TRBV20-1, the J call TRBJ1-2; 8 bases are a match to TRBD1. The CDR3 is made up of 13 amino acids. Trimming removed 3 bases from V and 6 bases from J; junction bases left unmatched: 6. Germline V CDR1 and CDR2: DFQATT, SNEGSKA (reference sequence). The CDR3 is CSASRGQVDGYTF. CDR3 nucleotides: TGCAGTGCTAGCAGGGGGCAGGTGGATGGCTACACCTTC.

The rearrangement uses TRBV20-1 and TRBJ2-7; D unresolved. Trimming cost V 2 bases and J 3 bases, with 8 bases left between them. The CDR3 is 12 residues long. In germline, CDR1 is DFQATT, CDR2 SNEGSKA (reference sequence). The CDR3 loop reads CSARSAGYEQYF. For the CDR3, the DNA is TGCAGTGCTAGATCGGCAGGCTACGAGCAGTACTTC.

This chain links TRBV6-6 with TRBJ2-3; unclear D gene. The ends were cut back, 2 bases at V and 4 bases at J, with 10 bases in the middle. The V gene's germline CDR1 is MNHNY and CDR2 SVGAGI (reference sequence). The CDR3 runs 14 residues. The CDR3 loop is CASSYRFEADTQYF. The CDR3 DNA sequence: TGTGCCAGCAGTTACCGATTCGAAGCAGATACGCAGTATTTT.

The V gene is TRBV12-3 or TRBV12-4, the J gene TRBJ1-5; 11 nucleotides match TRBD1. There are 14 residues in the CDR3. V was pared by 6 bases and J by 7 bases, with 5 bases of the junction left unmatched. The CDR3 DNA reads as TGTGCCAGCAGCGGACAGGGGGCAGGACAGCCCCAGCATTTT. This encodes CASSGQGAGQPQHF.

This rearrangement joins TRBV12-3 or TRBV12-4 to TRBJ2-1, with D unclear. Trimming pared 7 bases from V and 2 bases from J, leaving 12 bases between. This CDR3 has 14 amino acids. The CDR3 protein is CASTKRLPYNEQFF. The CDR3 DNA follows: TGTGCCAGCACCAAAAGACTTCCCTACAATGAGCAGTTCTTC.

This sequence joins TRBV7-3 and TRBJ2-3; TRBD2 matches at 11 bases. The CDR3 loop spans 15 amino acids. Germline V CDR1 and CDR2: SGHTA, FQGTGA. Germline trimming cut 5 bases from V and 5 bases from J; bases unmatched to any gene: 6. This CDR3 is CASSQLAGVQDTQYF. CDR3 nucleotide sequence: TGTGCCAGCAGCCAACTAGCGGGAGTTCAAGATACGCAGTATTTT.

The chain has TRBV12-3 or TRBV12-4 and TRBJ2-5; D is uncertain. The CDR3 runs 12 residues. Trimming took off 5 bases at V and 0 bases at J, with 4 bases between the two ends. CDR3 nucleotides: TGTGCCAGCAGTATGGACCAAGAGACCCAGTACTTC. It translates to CASSMDQETQYF.

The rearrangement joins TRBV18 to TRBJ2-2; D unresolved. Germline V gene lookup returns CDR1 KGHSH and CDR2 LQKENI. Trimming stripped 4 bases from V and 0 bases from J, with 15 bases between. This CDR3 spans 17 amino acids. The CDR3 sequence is CASSLLTPKTNTGELFF. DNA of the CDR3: TGTGCCAGCTCACTCCTGACCCCCAAGACGAACACCGGGGAGCTGTTTTTT.

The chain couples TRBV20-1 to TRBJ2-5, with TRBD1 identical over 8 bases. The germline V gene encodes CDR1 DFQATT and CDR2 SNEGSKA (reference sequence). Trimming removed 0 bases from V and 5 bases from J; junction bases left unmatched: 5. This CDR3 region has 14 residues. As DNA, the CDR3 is TGCAGTGCTAGAGACCACAGGGGGAGTGAGACCCAGTACTTC. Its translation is CSARDHRGSETQYF.

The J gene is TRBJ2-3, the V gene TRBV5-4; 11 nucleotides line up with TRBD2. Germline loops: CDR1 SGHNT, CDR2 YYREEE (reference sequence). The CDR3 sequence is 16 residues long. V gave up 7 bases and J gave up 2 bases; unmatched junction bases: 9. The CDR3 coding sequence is TGTGCCAGCTCAGGGGGACTAGCGGTCCTCACAGATACGCAGTATTTT. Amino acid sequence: CASSGGLAVLTDTQYF.

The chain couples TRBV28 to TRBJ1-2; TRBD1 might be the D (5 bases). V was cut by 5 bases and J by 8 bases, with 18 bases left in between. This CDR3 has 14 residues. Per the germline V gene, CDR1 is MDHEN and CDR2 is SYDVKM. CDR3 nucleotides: TGTGCCAGCAGTCCGCCGGGACGTCCAACGGGCTACACCTTC. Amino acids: CASSPPGRPTGYTF.